The 5 T cell receptor beta chains listed next were all sequenced from one sample in a study of blood T cell repertoires in COVID-19. Assay: immunoSEQ multiplex PCR; the TCRdb copy retains only in-frame clones and omits some. Of just under 40,000 clones in the sample, around 79% were seen once. The source material was peripheral blood. The receptors were gathered from an older man with acute or convalescent COVID-19.

This clone was detected only a few times. CDR3 nucleotide sequence: TGTGCCAGCAGTGGGACAGGGTGGCTAGTGGAAGCTTTCTTT. Its protein product is CASSGTGWLVEAFF. The chain joins TRBV28 to TRBJ1-1; 9 bases match TRBD1. CDR3 length: 14 residues. The V gene end was trimmed by 5 bases and the J gene end by 8 bases; junction bases not matched to a gene: 9. Germline CDR1 is MDHEN and CDR2 is SYDVKM.

The chain is built from TRBV3-1 (or the pseudogene TRBV3-2) and TRBJ2-1; 10 bases map to TRBD2. The V segment lost 1 base and the J segment 3 bases; nucleotides outside the gene matches: 18. Germline V CDR1 and CDR2: LGHDT, YNNKEL (reference sequence). The CDR3 runs to 21 residues. The CDR3 nucleotides are TGTGCCAGCAGCCAAGTAAAGAGTGGACTAGCGGTCCGAGGGGTCTACAATGAGCAGTTCTTC. Encoded protein: CASSQVKSGLAVRGVYNEQFF.

The chain uses TRBV18 and TRBJ2-7, with 8 bases that match TRBD1. Unmatched junction bases numbered 11, after V lost 6 bases and J lost 7 bases. Per germline, CDR1 KGHSH and CDR2 LQKENI. The CDR3 loop spans 14 amino acids. The CDR3 DNA follows: TGTGCCAGCTCGCCCTTGGACAGGGAAGAGGAGCAGTACTTC. Amino acids: CASSPLDREEEQYF.

CDR3 nucleotides: TGCGCCAGCAGCTTGGATGGGGCAGGAACTGGAAACACCATATATTTT. Amino acids: CASSLDGAGTGNTIYF. This chain uses TRBV5-1 with TRBJ1-3; D may be TRBD1 (5 bases). The CDR3 consists of 16 residues. The germline gives CDR1 SGHRS, CDR2 YFSETQ. The V gene lost 0 bases and the J gene lost 2 bases, with 12 bases spanning the gap.

The chain uses TRBV7-8 and TRBJ2-3; D uncertain. This CDR3 has 15 amino acids. V was clipped by 2 bases and J by 0 bases, with 9 bases between them. The germline V gene has CDR1 SGHVS and CDR2 FQNEAQ. Written as DNA, the CDR3 is TGTGCCAGCAGCTTAATGTCCAGAAGCACAGATACGCAGTATTTT. Residues: CASSLMSRSTDTQYF. The full variable domain, rest sourced from reference TRBV7-8 and TRBJ2-3, is GAGVSQSPRYKVAKRGQDVALRCDPISGHVSLFWYQQALGQGPEFLTYFQNEAQLDKSGLPSDRFFAERPEGSVSTLKIQRTQQEDSAVYLCASSLMSRSTDTQYFGPGTRLTVL.